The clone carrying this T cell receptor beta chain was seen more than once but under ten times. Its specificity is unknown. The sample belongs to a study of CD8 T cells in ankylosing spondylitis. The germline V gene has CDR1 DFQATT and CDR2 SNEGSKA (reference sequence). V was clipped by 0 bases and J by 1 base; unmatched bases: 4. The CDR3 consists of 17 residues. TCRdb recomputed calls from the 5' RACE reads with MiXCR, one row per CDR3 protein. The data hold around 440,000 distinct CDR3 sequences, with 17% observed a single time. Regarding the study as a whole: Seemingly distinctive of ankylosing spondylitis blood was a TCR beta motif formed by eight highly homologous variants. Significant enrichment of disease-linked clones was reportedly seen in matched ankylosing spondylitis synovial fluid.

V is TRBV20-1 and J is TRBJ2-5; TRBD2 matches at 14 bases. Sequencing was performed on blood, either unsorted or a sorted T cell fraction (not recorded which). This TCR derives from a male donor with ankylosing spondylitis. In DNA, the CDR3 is TGCAGTGCTAGAGATCGGACTAGCGGGAGGACCCAAGAGACCCAGTACTTC. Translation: CSARDRTSGRTQETQYF.